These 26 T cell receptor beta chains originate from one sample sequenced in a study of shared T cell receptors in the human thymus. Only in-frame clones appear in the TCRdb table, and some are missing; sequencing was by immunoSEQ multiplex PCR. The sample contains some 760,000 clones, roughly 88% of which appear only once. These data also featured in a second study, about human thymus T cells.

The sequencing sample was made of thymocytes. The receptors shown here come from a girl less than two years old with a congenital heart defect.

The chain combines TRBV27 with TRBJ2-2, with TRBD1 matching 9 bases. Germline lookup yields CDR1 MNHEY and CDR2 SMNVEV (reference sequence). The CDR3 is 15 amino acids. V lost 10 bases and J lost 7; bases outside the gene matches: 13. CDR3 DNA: TGTGCCACGAAACTAGGGACAGGGCTGGGCGGGGAGCTGTTTTTT. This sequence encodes CATKLGTGLGGELFF.

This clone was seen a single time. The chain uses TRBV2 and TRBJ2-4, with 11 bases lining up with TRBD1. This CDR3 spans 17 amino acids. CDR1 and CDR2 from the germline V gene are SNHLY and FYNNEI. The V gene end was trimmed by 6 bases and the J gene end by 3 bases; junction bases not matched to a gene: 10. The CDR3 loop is CASSPGTGGTGKNIQYF. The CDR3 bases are TGTGCCAGCAGCCCCGGGACAGGGGGTACGGGCAAAAACATTCAGTACTTC.

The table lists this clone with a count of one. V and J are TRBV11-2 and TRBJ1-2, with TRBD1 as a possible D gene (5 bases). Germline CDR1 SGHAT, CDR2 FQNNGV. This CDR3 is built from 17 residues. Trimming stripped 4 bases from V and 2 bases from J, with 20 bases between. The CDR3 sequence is CASSSLRQSHTNYGYTF. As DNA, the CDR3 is TGTGCCAGCAGCTCGTTAAGACAGTCCCACACCAACTATGGCTACACCTTC. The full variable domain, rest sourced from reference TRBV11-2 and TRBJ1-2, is EAGVAQSPRYKIIEKRQSVAFWCNPISGHATLYWYQQILGQGPKLLIQFQNNGVVDDSQLPKDRFSAERLKGVDSTLKIQPAKLEDSAVYLCASSSLRQSHTNYGYTFGSGTRLTVV.

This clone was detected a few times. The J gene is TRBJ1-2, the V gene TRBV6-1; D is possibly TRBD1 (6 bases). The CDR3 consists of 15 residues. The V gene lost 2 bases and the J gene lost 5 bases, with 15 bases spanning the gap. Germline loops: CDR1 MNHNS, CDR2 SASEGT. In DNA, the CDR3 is TGTGCCAGCAGTGAATGGGGGCCGCGCCGTTATGGCTACACCTTC. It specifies CASSEWGPRRYGYTF.

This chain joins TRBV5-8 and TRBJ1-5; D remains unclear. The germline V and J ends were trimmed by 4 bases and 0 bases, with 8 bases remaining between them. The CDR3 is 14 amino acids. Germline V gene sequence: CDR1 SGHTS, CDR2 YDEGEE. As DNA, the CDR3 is TGTGCCAGCAGCGAGAGTTATAGCAATCAGCCCCAGCATTTT. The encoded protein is CASSESYSNQPQHF.

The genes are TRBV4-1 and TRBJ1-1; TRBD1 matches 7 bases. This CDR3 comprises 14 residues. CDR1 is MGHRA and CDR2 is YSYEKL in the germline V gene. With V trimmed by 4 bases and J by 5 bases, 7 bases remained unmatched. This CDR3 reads CASSRRQGPTEAFF. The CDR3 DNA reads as TGCGCCAGCAGCCGGCGACAGGGTCCGACTGAAGCTTTCTTT.

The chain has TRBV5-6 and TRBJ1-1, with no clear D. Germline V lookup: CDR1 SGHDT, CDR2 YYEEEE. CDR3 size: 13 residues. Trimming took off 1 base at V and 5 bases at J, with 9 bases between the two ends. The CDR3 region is CASSLIGRTEAFF. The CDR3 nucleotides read TGTGCCAGCAGCTTGATAGGGAGGACTGAAGCTTTCTTT.

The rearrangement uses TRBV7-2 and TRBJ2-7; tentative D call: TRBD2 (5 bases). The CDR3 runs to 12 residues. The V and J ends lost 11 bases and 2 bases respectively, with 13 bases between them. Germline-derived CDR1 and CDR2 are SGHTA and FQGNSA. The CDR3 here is CAVGSVPYEQYF. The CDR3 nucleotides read TGTGCCGTTGGTAGCGTCCCCTACGAGCAGTACTTC.

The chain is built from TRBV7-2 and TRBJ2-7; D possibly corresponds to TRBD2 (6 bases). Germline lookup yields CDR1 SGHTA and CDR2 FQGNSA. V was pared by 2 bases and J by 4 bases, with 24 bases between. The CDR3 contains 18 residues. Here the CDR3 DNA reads TGTGCCAGCAGCTTACGGGACTCGAGGCGGTCAAATCGATACGAGCAGTACTTC. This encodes CASSLRDSRRSNRYEQYF.

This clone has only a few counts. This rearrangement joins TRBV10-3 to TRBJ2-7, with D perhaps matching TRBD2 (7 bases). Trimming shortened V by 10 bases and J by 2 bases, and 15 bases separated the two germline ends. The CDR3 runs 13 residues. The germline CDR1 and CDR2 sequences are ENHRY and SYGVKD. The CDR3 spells CATPGEGAYEQYF. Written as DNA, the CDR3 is TGTGCCACCCCGGGGGAGGGGGCCTACGAGCAGTACTTC.

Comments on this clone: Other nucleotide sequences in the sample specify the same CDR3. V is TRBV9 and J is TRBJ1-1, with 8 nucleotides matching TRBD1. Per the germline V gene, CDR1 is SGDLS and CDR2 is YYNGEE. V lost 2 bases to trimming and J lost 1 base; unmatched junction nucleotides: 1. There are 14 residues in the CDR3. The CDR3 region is CASSVGTGNTEAFF. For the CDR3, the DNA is TGTGCCAGCAGCGTGGGGACAGGGAACACTGAAGCTTTCTTT.

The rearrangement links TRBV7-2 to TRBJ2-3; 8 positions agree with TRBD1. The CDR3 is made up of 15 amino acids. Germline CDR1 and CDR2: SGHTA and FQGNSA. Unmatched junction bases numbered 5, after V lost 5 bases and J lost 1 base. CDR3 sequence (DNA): TGTGCCAGCAGCGCCAGGGGGCTCCGCACAGATACGCAGTATTTT. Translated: CASSARGLRTDTQYF.

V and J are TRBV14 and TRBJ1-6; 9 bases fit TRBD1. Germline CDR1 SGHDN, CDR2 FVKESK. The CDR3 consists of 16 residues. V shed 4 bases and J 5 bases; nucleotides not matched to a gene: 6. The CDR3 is CASSLTGGAHNSPLHF. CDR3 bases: TGTGCCAGCAGCCTAACAGGGGGCGCCCATAATTCACCCCTCCACTTT.

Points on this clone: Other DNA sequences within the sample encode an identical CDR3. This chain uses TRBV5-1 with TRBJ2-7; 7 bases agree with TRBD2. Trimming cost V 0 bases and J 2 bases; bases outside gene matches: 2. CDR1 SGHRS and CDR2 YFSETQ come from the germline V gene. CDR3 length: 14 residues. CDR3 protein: CASSLERGAYEQYF. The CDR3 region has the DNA TGCGCCAGCAGCTTGGAGCGGGGAGCCTACGAGCAGTACTTC. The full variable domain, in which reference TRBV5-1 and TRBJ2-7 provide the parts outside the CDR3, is KAGVTQTPRYLIKTRGQQVTLSCSPISGHRSVSWYQQTPGQGLQFLFEYFSETQRNKGNFPGRFSGRQFSNSRSEMNVSTLELGDSALYLCASSLERGAYEQYFGPGTRLTVT.

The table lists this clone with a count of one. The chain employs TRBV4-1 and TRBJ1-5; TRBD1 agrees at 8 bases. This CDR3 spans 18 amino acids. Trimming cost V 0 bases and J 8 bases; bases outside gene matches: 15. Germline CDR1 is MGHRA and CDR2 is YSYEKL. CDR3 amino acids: CASSQDQWGGQVDEPQHF. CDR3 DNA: TGCGCCAGCAGCCAAGATCAATGGGGGGGACAGGTTGATGAGCCCCAGCATTTT.

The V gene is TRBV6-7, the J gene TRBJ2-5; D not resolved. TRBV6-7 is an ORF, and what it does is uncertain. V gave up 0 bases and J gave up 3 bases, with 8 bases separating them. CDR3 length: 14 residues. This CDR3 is CASSYSVQKETQYF. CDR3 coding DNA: TGTGCCAGCAGTTACTCGGTACAAAAAGAGACCCAGTACTTC.

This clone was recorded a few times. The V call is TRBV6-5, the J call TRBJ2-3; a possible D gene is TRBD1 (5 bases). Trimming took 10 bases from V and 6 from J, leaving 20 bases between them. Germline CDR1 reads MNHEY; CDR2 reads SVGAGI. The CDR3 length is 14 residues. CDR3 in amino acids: CATHQSRHRDTQYF. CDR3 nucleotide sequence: TGTGCCACCCATCAGAGCCGCCACAGGGATACGCAGTATTTT.

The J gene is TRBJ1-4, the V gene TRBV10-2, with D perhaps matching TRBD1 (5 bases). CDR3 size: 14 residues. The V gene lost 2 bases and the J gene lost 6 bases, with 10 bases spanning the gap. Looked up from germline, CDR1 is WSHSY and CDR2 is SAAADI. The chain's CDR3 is CASSEAGDYEKLFF. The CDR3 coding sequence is TGCGCCAGCAGTGAGGCGGGGGATTATGAAAAACTGTTTTTT.

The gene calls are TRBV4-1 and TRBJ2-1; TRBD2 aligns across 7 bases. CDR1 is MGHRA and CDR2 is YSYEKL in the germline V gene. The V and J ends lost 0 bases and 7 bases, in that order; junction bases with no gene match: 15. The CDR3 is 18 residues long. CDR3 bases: TGCGCCAGCAGCCAAGATTCTGGGAGGGATGTTCTTGGGAATGAGCAGTTCTTC. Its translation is CASSQDSGRDVLGNEQFF.

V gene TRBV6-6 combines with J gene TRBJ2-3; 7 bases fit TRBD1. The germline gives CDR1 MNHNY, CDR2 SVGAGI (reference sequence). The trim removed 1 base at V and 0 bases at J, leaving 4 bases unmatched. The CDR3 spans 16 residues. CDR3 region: CASSYWTGPSTDTQYF. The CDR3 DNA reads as TGTGCCAGCAGTTACTGGACAGGCCCCAGCACAGATACGCAGTATTTT.

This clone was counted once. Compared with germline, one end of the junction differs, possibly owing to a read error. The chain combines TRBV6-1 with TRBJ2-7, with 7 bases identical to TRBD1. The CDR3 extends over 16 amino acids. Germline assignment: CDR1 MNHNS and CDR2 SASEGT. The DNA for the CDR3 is TGTTCCAGCAGTGATACGAACGGACAGGCCGCTAGTGAGCAGTACTTC. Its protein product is CSSSDTNGQAASEQYF.

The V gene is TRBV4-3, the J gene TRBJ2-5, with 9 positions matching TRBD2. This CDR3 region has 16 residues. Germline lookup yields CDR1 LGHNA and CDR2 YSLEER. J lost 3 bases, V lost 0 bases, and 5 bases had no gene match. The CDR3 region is CASSQDRRGGKETQYF. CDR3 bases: TGCGCCAGCAGCCAAGATAGGCGGGGGGGAAAAGAGACCCAGTACTTC.

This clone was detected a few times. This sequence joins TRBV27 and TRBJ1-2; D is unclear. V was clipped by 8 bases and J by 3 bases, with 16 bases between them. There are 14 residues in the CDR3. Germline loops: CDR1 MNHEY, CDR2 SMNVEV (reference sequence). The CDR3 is CASLPALGYYGYTF. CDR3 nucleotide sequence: TGTGCCAGCCTCCCGGCCCTGGGCTACTATGGCTACACCTTC.

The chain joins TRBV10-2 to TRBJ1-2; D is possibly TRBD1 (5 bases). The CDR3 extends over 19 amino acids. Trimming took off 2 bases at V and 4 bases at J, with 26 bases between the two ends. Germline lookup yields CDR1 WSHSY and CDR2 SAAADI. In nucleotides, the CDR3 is TGCGCCAGCAGTGAGCCGACTGGGACTCGGGACCATTCGCTCTATGGCTACACCTTC. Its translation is CASSEPTGTRDHSLYGYTF.

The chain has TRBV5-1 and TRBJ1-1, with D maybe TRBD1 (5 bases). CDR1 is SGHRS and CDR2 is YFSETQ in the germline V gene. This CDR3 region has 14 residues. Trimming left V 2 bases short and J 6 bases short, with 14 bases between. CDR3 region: CASSLGAEAPEAFF. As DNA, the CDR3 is TGCGCCAGCAGCTTAGGGGCTGAAGCACCTGAAGCTTTCTTT. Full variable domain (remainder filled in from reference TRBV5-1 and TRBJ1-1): KAGVTQTPRYLIKTRGQQVTLSCSPISGHRSVSWYQQTPGQGLQFLFEYFSETQRNKGNFPGRFSGRQFSNSRSEMNVSTLELGDSALYLCASSLGAEAPEAFFGQGTRLTVV.

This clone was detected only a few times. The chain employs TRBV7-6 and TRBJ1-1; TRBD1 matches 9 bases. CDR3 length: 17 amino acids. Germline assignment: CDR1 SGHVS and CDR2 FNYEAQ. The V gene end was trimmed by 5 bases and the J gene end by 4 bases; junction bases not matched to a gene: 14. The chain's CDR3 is CASSETRDRVTSTEAFF. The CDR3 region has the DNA TGTGCCAGCAGCGAAACCCGGGACAGGGTAACTTCCACTGAAGCTTTCTTT.